This record looks at one TCR beta chain sequence and its context. The CDR3 extends over 16 amino acids. The V end lost 7 bases, the J end lost 0 bases, and 16 bases lay between the germline ends. Germline V CDR1 and CDR2: SGHTA, FQGNSA. TCRdb analysed the 5' RACE reads with MiXCR anew, one entry per CDR3 protein. This sample carries tens of thousands of distinct CDR3 sequences, about a fifth of them seen once, and the ten largest clones take 5% to 8%. This record belongs to a study of spatial heterogeneity in lung cancer. As for the study in general: Averaged across combinations, each unique TCR and UMI pairing appeared more than ten times in raw reads, which were uncorrected.

Time point described: sample taken at primary tumor resection. Unsorted whole RNA of tumor, nontumor lung or frozen PBMC was sequenced. Just over 70 TRACERx patients with early, untreated non-small cell lung cancer donated samples. The receptor's source is a male donor with early-stage non-small cell lung cancer. V and J are TRBV7-2 and TRBJ2-1; no reliable D call. This specimen consisted of PBMCs, obtained at surgery. Here the CDR3 reads CASTAPGESSYNEQFF. CDR3 DNA sequence: TGTGCCAGCACCGCCCCGGGCGAGAGCTCCTACAATGAGCAGTTCTTC.